These T cell receptor beta chains were read from a single sample in a study of cytomegalovirus exposure and HLA in healthy donors. Sequenced by immunoSEQ multiplex PCR; TCRdb stores in-frame clones only, minus some. The sample lists tens of thousands of clones, around three quarters seen once, with approximately 20% in the top ten. Sample: PBMCs. These receptors all come from a woman in her thirties or forties in good health and CMV-seropositive. The CDR3 runs from the conserved cysteine through the conserved F or W. A D gene is named only where the DNA matches it firmly. Clone size appears in some rows only: once, few, many, or a class for an expanded clone.

>NA|TRBV2|NA|TRBJ1-4
CASQQGSKLFF
TGTGCCAGCCAACAGGGAAGTAAACTGTTTTTT
>NA|TRBV15|NA|TRBJ1-1
CATSRRGNTEAFF
TGTGCCACCAGCAGACGGGGAAACACTGAAGCTTTCTTT
>NA|TRBV7-8|few|TRBJ1-3
CASSLYPNTIYF
TGTGCCAGCAGCTTATATCCCAACACCATATATTTT
>TRBD2|TRBV14|NA|TRBJ2-1
CASSQDLGGSEQFF
TGTGCCAGCAGCCAAGATCTTGGCGGGAGTGAGCAGTTCTTC
>NA|TRBV19|NA|TRBJ2-1
CASSPLSAYNEQFF
TGTGCCAGTTCCCCCCTCAGCGCATACAATGAGCAGTTCTTC
>NA|TRBV25-1|NA|TRBJ1-4
CASSDTSRTGGEKLFF
TGTGCCAGCAGTGATACGTCCAGGACTGGTGGAGAAAAACTGTTTTTT
>TRBD1|TRBV7-3|NA|TRBJ2-5
CASSLIRDSAPPRDPVTPGQYF
TGTGCCAGCAGCTTAATACGGGACAGTGCCCCCCCAAGAGACCCAGTAACCCCTGGCCAGTACTTC
>NA|TRBV11-2|NA|TRBJ2-1
CASSLDPTVSSYNEQFF
TGTGCCAGCAGCTTAGACCCGACAGTGAGCTCCTACAATGAGCAGTTCTTC
>TRBD1|TRBV15|NA|TRBJ1-5
CATSSRPGQGRQPQHF
TGTGCCACCAGCAGCCGCCCGGGACAGGGAAGACAGCCCCAGCATTTT
>NA|TRBV7-6|NA|TRBJ2-2
CASSLAQEGTGELFF
TGTGCCAGCAGCTTAGCACAGGAGGGAACCGGGGAGCTGTTTTTT
>TRBD2|TRBV18|NA|TRBJ2-7
CASSPREVAGVSYEQYF
TGTGCCAGCTCACCCCGAGAAGTAGCGGGAGTCTCCTACGAGCAGTACTTC
>NA|TRBV5-3|NA|TRBJ2-2
CARSLSSMAAVTGELFF
TGTGCCAGAAGCTTGTCGTCAATGGCGGCAGTCACCGGGGAGCTGTTTTTT
>TRBD1|TRBV15|few|TRBJ2-2
CATSRGGQGARGELFF
TGTGCCACCAGCAGAGGGGGACAGGGGGCGCGCGGGGAGCTGTTTTTT